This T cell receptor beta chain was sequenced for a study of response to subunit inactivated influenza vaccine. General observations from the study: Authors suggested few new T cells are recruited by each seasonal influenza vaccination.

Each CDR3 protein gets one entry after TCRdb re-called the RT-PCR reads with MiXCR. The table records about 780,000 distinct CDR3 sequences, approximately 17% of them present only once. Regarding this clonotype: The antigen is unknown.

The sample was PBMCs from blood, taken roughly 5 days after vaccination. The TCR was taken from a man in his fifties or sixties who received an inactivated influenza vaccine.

The CDR3 is CSASIPSIDPLTYEQYF. The CDR3 region has the DNA TGCAGTGCTAGTATCCCCTCTATAGACCCCCTGACCTACGAGCAGTACTTC. This chain links TRBV20-1 with TRBJ2-7; no clear D gene. Germline CDR1 and CDR2: DFQATT and SNEGSKA (reference sequence). The CDR3 consists of 17 residues. V was pared by 3 bases and J by 2 bases, with 23 bases between.